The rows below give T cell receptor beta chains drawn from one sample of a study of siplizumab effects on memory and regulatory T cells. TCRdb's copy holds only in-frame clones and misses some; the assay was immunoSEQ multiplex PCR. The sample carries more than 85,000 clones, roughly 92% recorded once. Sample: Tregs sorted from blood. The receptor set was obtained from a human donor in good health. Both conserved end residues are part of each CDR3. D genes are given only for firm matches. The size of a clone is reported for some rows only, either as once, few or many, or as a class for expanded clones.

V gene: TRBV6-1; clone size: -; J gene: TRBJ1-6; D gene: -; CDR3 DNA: TGTGCCAGCCGTGGGCCCATGGGTTCGGTCCCCTATAATTCACCCCTCCACTTT; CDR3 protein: CASRGPMGSVPYNSPLHF
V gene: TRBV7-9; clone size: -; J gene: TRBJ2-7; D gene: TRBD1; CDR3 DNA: TGTGCCAGCACCCTGACAGGGGGCGGATACTACGAGCAGTACTTC; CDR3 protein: CASTLTGGGYYEQYF
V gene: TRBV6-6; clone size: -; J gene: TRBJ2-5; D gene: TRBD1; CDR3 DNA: TGTGCCAGCAGGTACACAGGGGTTTCGGAGACCCAGTACTTC; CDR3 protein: CASRYTGVSETQYF
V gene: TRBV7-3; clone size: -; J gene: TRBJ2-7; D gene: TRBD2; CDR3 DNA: TGTGCCAGCAGCCCAACCGGACTAGCGGGATTTGGGGAGCAGTACTTC; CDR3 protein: CASSPTGLAGFGEQYF
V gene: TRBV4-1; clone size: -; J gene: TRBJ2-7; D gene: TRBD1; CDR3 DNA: TGCGCCAGCAGCTTGACGACAGGGGCCCCCTACGAGCAGTACTTC; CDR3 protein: CASSLTTGAPYEQYF
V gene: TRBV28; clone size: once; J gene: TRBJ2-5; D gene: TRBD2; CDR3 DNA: TGTGCCACCACTCGACTAGCTCAAGAGACCCAGTACTTC; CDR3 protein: CATTRLAQETQYF
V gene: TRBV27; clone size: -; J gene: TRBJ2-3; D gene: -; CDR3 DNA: TGTGTTTCACAGAAGGTGGTGGGCACAGATACGCAGTATTTT; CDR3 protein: CVSQKVVGTDTQYF
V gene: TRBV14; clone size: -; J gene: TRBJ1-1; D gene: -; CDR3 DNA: TGTGCCAGCAGCCATCTCAGCTATACCACTGAAGCTTTCTTT; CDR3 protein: CASSHLSYTTEAFF
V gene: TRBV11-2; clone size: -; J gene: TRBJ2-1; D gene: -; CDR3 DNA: TGTGCCAGCAGCTTAGATCTACGAGTAGCTGGGGGGAATGAGCAGTTCTTC; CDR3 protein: CASSLDLRVAGGNEQFF
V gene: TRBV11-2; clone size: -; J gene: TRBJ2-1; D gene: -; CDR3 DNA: TGTGCCAGCCAGGGGCTAACTTTTTACAATGAGCAGTTCTTC; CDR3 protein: CASQGLTFYNEQFF
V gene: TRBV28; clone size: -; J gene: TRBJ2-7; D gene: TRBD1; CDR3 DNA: TGTGCCAGCAGTTGGCCGGGACAGGGGGTGAGGGAGCAGTACTTC; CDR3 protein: CASSWPGQGVREQYF
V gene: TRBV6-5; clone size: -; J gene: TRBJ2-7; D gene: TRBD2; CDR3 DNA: TGTGCCAGCACCCTACTAGCGGGAGGATCGCGTGAGCAGTACTTC; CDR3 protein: CASTLLAGGSREQYF
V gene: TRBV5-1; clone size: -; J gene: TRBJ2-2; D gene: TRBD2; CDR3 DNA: TGCGCCAGCAGCTTGGGACTAGCGGGGGCAACCGGGGAGCTGTTTTTT; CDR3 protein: CASSLGLAGATGELFF
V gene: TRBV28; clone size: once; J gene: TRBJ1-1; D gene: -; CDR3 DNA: TGTGCCAGCAGTTGGACAGCGATGAACACTGAAGCTTTCTTT; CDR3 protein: CASSWTAMNTEAFF
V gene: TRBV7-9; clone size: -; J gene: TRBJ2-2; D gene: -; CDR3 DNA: TGTGCCAGCAGCCCCGGACAATATACAGGGTCCGTGGGGACCGGGGAGCTGTTTTTT; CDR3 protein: CASSPGQYTGSVGTGELFF
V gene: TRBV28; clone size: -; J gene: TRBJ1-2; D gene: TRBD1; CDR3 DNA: TGTGCCAGCAGTTTACCAAGACAGGGTACTCCCCATGGCTACACCTTC; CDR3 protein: CASSLPRQGTPHGYTF
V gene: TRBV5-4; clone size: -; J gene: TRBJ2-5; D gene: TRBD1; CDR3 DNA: TGTGCCAGCAGCCGGGACAGGGTGGAGACCCAGTACTTC; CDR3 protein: CASSRDRVETQYF
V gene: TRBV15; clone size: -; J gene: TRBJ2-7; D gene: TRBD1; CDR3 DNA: TGTGCCACCAGCAGGGGGACAGGACTCCTTTTATCGCAGTACTTC; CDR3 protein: CATSRGTGLLLSQYF
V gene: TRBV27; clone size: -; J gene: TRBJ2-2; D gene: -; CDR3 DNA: TGTGCCAGCAGTTTACGTGGGGCGGGGGAGCTGTTTTTT; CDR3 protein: CASSLRGAGELFF
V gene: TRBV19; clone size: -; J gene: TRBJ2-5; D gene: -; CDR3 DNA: TGTGCCAGTAGTATGTTGAGGGGAGAGACCCAGTACTTC; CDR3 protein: CASSMLRGETQYF
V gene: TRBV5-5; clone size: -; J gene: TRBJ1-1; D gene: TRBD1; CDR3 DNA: TGTGCCAGCAGCTTGTCAGGGGGCGAGGCTTTCTTT; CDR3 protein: CASSLSGGEAFF
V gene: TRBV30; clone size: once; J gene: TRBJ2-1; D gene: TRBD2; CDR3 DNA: TGTGCCTGGAGTGTCGGACTAGCGGGAGGGCTCCATGAGCAGTTCTTC; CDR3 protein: CAWSVGLAGGLHEQFF
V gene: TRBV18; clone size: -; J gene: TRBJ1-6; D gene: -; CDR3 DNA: TGTGCCAGCTCACCACAGCCAGCCAATTCACCCCTCCACTTT; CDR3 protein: CASSPQPANSPLHF
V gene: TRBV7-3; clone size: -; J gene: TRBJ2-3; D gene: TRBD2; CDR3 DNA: TGTGCCAGCAGCGTCGGACTAGCCAGCACAGATACGCAGTATTTT; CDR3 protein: CASSVGLASTDTQYF
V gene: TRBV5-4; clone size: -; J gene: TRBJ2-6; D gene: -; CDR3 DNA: TGTGCCAGCAGCCCACTTGGGGGGAGCTCTGGGGCCAACGTCCTGACTTTC; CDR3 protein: CASSPLGGSSGANVLTF
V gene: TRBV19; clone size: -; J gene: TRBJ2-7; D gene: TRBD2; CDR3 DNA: TGTGCCAGTAGTACCCTCTGGCGGGAGGGTCGCGAGCAGTACTTC; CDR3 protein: CASSTLWREGREQYF
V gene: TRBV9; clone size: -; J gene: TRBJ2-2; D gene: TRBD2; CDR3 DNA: TGTGCCAGCAGCGTAATGTCGGGAGGGCGGTCCACCGGGGAGCTGTTTTTT; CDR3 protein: CASSVMSGGRSTGELFF
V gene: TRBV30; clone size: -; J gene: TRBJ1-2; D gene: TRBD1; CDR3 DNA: TGTGCCTGGAGTTCAGGGGGAGCTAACTATGGCTACACCTTC; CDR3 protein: CAWSSGGANYGYTF
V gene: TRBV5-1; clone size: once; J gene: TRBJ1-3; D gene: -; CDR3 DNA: TGCGCCAGCAGCGGGGCGGAGGGAAAGGGGGTCTCTGGAAACACCATATATTTT; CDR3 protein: CASSGAEGKGVSGNTIYF
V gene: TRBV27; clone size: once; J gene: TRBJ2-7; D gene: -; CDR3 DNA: TGTGCCAGCAGTTTACGAGGGAAGCAGTACTTC; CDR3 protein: CASSLRGKQYF
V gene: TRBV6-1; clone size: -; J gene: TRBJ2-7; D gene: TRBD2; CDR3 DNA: TGTGCCAGCAGTGAACAATATGGCGGGAGGTACTACGAGCAGTACTTC; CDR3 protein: CASSEQYGGRYYEQYF
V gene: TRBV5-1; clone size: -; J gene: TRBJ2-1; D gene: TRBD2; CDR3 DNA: TGCGCCAGCAGCTTCTCTCGCGGGAGTAGTTTTGAGCAGTTCTTC; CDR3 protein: CASSFSRGSSFEQFF
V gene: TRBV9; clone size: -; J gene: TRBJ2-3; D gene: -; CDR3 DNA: TGTGCCAGCAGCTTAAACGGAGATACGCAGTATTTT; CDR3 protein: CASSLNGDTQYF
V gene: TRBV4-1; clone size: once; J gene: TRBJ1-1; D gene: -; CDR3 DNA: TGCGCCAGCAGCCGGACCGGAGGTTTGTCCGATATGAACACTGAAGCTTTCTTT; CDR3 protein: CASSRTGGLSDMNTEAFF
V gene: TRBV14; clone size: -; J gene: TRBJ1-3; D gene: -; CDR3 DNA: TGTGCCAGCAGCCACGTCCGACCGCGCGCCGTATATTTT; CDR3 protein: CASSHVRPRAVYF
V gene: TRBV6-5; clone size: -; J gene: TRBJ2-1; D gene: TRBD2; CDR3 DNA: TGTGCCAGCAGTTATTTTACTAGCGGGCTTGACAATGAGCAGTTCTTC; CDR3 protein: CASSYFTSGLDNEQFF
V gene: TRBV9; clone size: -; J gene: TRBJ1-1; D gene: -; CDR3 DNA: TGTGCCAGCAGCGTAAGTGTAACAGCCCCGAACACTGAAGCTTTCTTT; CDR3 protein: CASSVSVTAPNTEAFF
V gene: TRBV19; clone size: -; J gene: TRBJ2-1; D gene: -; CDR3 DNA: TGTGCCAGTAGTATGGAGGGCTACAATGAGCAGTTCTTC; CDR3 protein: CASSMEGYNEQFF
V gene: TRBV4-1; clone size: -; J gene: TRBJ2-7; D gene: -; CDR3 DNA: TGCGCCAGCAGCCAAGATCCCATGGGGGACCATAGAAAGGGGCGGCAGTACTTC; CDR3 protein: CASSQDPMGDHRKGRQYF
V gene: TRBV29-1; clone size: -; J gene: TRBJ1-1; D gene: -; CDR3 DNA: TGCAGCGTTGAAGTGGTCCCGGACACTGAAGCTTTCTTT; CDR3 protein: CSVEVVPDTEAFF
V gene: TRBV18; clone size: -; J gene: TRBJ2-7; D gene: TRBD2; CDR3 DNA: TGTGCCAGCTCACCCTCTAGCGGAATCACCTACGAGCAGTACTTC; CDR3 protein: CASSPSSGITYEQYF
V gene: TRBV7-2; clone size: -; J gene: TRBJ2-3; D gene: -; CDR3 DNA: TGTGCCAGCAGCCTTACGTTCGAAGATACGCAGTATTTT; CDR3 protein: CASSLTFEDTQYF